Following are 31 T cell receptor beta chains from one sample sequenced in a study of breast tumors, draining lymph nodes, adjacent tissues. Axillary draining lymph nodes of breast cancer patients supplied the node samples. One entry per CDR3 protein, called by TCRdb with MiXCR from the multiplex PCR reads. The sample includes 150,000 to 200,000 distinct CDR3 sequences, around a third of them seen just once. Sequencing input: axillary lymph node tissue. These receptors came from a female donor with breast cancer. Some clones in this sample may be carry-over from other donors' samples.

This rearrangement joins TRBV19 to TRBJ1-4; D remains ambiguous. Germline V lookup: CDR1 LNHDA, CDR2 SQIVND (reference sequence). The ends were cut back, 6 bases at V and 3 bases at J, with 14 bases in the middle. The CDR3 has 15 residues. Here the CDR3 DNA reads TGTGCCAGTAGAACACCCCGAGGCGCTAATGAAAAACTGTTTTTT. This gives the protein CASRTPRGANEKLFF.

The sample holds many counts of this clonotype. This chain links TRBV15 with TRBJ2-5; TRBD2 might be the D (7 bases). The CDR3 is made up of 16 amino acids. Trimming removed 3 bases from V and 8 bases from J, with 22 bases in between. The germline V gene has CDR1 LNHNV and CDR2 YYDKDF (reference sequence). The CDR3 spells CATSRAGLPGGRTQYF. CDR3 DNA sequence: TGTGCCACCAGCAGGGCGGGACTACCCGGGGGGCGAACCCAGTACTTC.

The V and J genes are TRBV12-3 or TRBV12-4 and TRBJ1-5; a possible D gene is TRBD1 (5 bases). The ends were cut back, 8 bases at V and 5 bases at J, with 13 bases in the middle. The CDR3 has 13 amino acids. CDR3 DNA sequence: TGTGCCAGCTCTGCGACAGCTGATCAGCCCCAGCATTTT. Protein product: CASSATADQPQHF.

In regard to this clonotype: This sequence may be a read error, since a much larger clone differs from it by one base. V is TRBV11-1 and J is TRBJ2-3; 10 positions agree with TRBD2. CDR3 size: 16 residues. Germline V CDR1 and CDR2: SGHAT, FQDESV (reference sequence). V gave up 2 bases and J gave up 2 bases; unmatched junction bases: 4. The DNA of the CDR3 is TGTGCCAGCAGCTTACTAGCGGGGGCGTACACAGATACGCAGTATTTT. Translation: CASSLLAGAYTDTQYF.

A remark on this clonotype: Given a much more abundant clone one base away, this may be a read error. V is TRBV7-3 and J is TRBJ2-5; D is uncertain. The CDR3 is 15 amino acids. The V end was cut by 8 bases, the J end by 4 bases, with 20 bases between. Germline CDR1 and CDR2: SGHTA and FQGTGA. The CDR3 coding sequence is TGTGCCAGCCCTAGGCCCTCTAGTATGATAGAGACCCAGTACTTC. Translation gives CASPRPSSMIETQYF. The variable domain in full, with the rest retrieved from reference TRBV7-3 and TRBJ2-5, is GAGVSQTPSNKVTEKGKYVELRCDPISGHTALYWYRQSLGQGPEFLIYFQGTGAADDSGLPNDRFFAVRPEGSVSTLKIQRTERGDSAVYLCASPRPSSMIETQYFGPGTRLLVL.

With regard to this clonotype: A junction boundary mismatches the germline segment, possibly from a read error. This chain uses TRBV19 with TRBJ2-1; 7 bases match TRBD2. CDR1 is LNHDA, CDR2 SQIVND, per germline (reference sequence). CDR3 length: 17 residues. The CDR3 loop is CASSIAFLGEGYNEQSF. CDR3 in DNA: TGTGCCAGTAGTATAGCTTTTTTGGGGGAGGGGTACAATGAGCAGTCCTTC.

This clonotype has only a few counts. The rearrangement joins TRBV28 to TRBJ2-7, with D maybe TRBD1 (6 bases). CDR3 length equals 15 residues. Between the trimmed V and J ends, which lost 1 base and 2 bases, there was a span of 12 bases. Germline V CDR1 and CDR2: MDHEN, SYDVKM. CDR3 DNA sequence: TGTGCCAGCAGTTTATACGGACAGACTACCTACGAGCAGTACTTC. Its translation: CASSLYGQTTYEQYF.

V is TRBV5-6 and J is TRBJ1-6; 10 bases fit TRBD1. Germline assignment: CDR1 SGHDT and CDR2 YYEEEE. V lost 1 base, J lost 8 bases, and 3 bases stayed unmatched. This CDR3 has 15 amino acids. The CDR3 loop reads CASSLWGQGYSPLHF. CDR3 in DNA: TGTGCCAGCAGCTTGTGGGGACAGGGGTATTCACCCCTCCACTTT.

The chain carries TRBV11-2 and TRBJ2-5, with TRBD1 matching over 9 bases. This CDR3 comprises 15 residues. Germline trimming cut 5 bases from V and 4 bases from J; bases unmatched to any gene: 8. The germline V gene encodes CDR1 SGHAT and CDR2 FQNNGV. For the CDR3, the DNA is TGTGCCAGCAGCCGAAGTAGGGGACAGGGAGAGACCCAGTACTTC. It yields the protein CASSRSRGQGETQYF.

The gene calls are TRBV9 and TRBJ1-4; D is uncertain. This CDR3 spans 14 amino acids. Germline V lookup: CDR1 SGDLS, CDR2 YYNGEE. Trimming removed 0 bases from V and 7 bases from J, with 10 bases in between. The CDR3 nucleotides read TGTGCCAGCAGCGTAGCTCTCCGGGGTGAAAAACTGTTTTTT. Protein sequence: CASSVALRGEKLFF.

The rearrangement links TRBV9 to TRBJ1-1; D not certain. Per the germline V gene, CDR1 is SGDLS and CDR2 is YYNGEE. The CDR3 totals 15 residues. The V end was cut by 4 bases, the J end by 1 base, with 14 bases between. The CDR3 region is CASSPRSKANTEAFF. The CDR3 nucleotides read TGTGCCAGCAGCCCCCGCAGTAAAGCGAACACTGAAGCTTTCTTT.

This clonotype has a count of ten or more. This chain links TRBV20-1 with TRBJ2-7; the D gene is possibly TRBD1 (5 bases). The CDR3 is 13 amino acids. V was clipped by 3 bases and J by 2 bases, with 11 bases between them. Germline V gene data show CDR1 as DFQATT and CDR2 as SNEGSKA (reference sequence). CDR3 nucleotide sequence: TGCAGTGCTAGGGGGCGGACCCCCTACGAGCAGTACTTC. As protein: CSARGRTPYEQYF.

The J gene is TRBJ2-5, the V gene TRBV2; D is uncertain. Trimming pared 3 bases from V and 5 bases from J, leaving 13 bases between. The CDR3 spans 14 residues. Germline values: CDR1 SNHLY, CDR2 FYNNEI. In DNA form, the CDR3 reads TGTGCCAGCAGTGAGGCCACGTCAAGGGAGACCCAGTACTTC. This gives the protein CASSEATSRETQYF.

This clonotype was counted many times. The chain is built from TRBV7-3 and TRBJ2-1; D not resolved. This CDR3 spans 14 amino acids. The V end was cut by 5 bases, the J end by 9 bases, with 17 bases between. Germline CDR1 SGHTA, CDR2 FQGTGA. The CDR3 DNA reads TGTGCCAGCAGCCTGTGGCCAACTACGGTTGAGCAGTTCTTC. It translates to CASSLWPTTVEQFF.

With regard to this clonotype: A much larger clonotype is one base distant, so this may be a read error. Given the absence of the conserved phenylalanine or tryptophan at the CDR3 end, a read error is likely. The DNA for the CDR3 is TGTGCCAGTAAAGGGGGGACAGGGGTGGAGAACACTGAGCAGTTCTCC. Translation: CASKGGTGVENTEQFS. V usage is TRBV19 and J usage is TRBJ2-1, with TRBD1 matching 10 bases. The CDR3 loop spans 16 amino acids. Germline V CDR1 and CDR2: LNHDA, SQIVND (reference sequence). Trimming removed 7 bases from V and 9 bases from J; junction bases left unmatched: 15.

At least ten counts were recorded for this clonotype. The V gene is TRBV7-8, the J gene TRBJ1-5; D is possibly TRBD1 (5 bases). Between the trimmed V and J ends, which lost 3 bases and 7 bases, there was a span of 10 bases. This CDR3 contains 13 residues. Germline V gene data show CDR1 as SGHVS and CDR2 as FQNEAQ. The chain's CDR3 is CASSFREQQPQHF. The CDR3 coding sequence is TGTGCCAGCAGCTTCAGGGAGCAACAGCCCCAGCATTTT.

Ten or more counts support this clonotype. The chain has TRBV20-1 and TRBJ2-2; perhaps D is TRBD1 or TRBD2 (5 bases each). CDR1 and CDR2 from the germline V gene are DFQATT and SNEGSKA (reference sequence). The CDR3 has 15 residues. The ends were cut back, 3 bases at V and 0 bases at J, with 11 bases in the middle. CDR3 nucleotides: TGCAGTGCTAGGGCCGGGACGGCGAACACCGGGGAGCTGTTTTTT. Protein sequence: CSARAGTANTGELFF.

The gene calls are TRBV10-3 and TRBJ2-1; 7 bases line up with TRBD2. J gave up 3 bases and V 5 bases, and 7 bases lay outside the gene matches. CDR3 length: 15 residues. Germline V gene lookup returns CDR1 ENHRY and CDR2 SYGVKD. The CDR3 nucleotides are TGTGCCATCAGTCAAATCGGGACTAACTACAATGAGCAGTTCTTC. Translation gives CAISQIGTNYNEQFF.

This clonotype was counted once. V gene TRBV5-5 combines with J gene TRBJ2-5; D gene uncertain. V was clipped by 2 bases and J by 1 base, with 15 bases between them. Per germline, CDR1 SGHKS and CDR2 YYEKEE (reference sequence). This CDR3 is built from 16 residues. The CDR3 sequence: CASSFSQVRIQETQYF. CDR3 bases: TGTGCCAGCAGCTTTAGCCAGGTTCGGATCCAAGAGACCCAGTACTTC.

This clonotype was seen repeatedly, ten times or more. The chain has TRBV7-2 and TRBJ2-3; 9 bases align to TRBD2. Trimming cost V 3 bases and J 3 bases; bases outside gene matches: 4. The CDR3 is 15 amino acids. Per the germline V gene, CDR1 is SGHTA and CDR2 is FQGNSA. CDR3 region: CASSFDSGGTDTQYF. The CDR3 DNA reads as TGTGCCAGCAGCTTCGATAGCGGGGGAACAGATACGCAGTATTTT.

The chain combines TRBV7-6 with TRBJ2-4, with a weak D call TRBD1 (5 bases). This CDR3 contains 20 residues. V gave up 0 bases and J gave up 0 bases, with 21 bases separating them. Germline V CDR1 and CDR2: SGHVS, FNYEAQ. CDR3 loop: CASSLAWGEKLFVAKNIQYF. In DNA, the CDR3 is TGTGCCAGCAGCTTAGCGTGGGGCGAAAAACTGTTTGTAGCCAAAAACATTCAGTACTTC.

This clonotype showed up many times. The rearrangement links TRBV29-1 to TRBJ2-1; D possibly corresponds to TRBD2 (5 bases). This CDR3 spans 11 amino acids. Germline-derived CDR1 and CDR2 are SQVTM and ANQGSEA. V lost 8 bases, J lost 7 bases, and 12 bases lay in between. CDR3 in amino acids: CSPQRGNEQFF. CDR3 DNA: TGCAGCCCCCAACGAGGGAATGAGCAGTTCTTC.

This clonotype is medium-sized within its sample. V and J are TRBV7-3 and TRBJ2-6, with no clear D. V lost 1 base and J 0 bases, leaving 13 bases between the germline ends. Germline CDR1 is SGHTA and CDR2 is FQGTGA. The CDR3 spans 18 residues. CDR3 DNA: TGTGCCAGCAGCTTAAGGCAGGCCGCATTCTCTGGGGCCAACGTCCTGACTTTC. Its protein product is CASSLRQAAFSGANVLTF. The complete variable domain, with remaining parts taken from reference TRBV7-3 and TRBJ2-6, reads GAGVSQTPSNKVTEKGKYVELRCDPISGHTALYWYRQSLGQGPEFLIYFQGTGAADDSGLPNDRFFAVRPEGSVSTLKIQRTERGDSAVYLCASSLRQAAFSGANVLTFGAGSRLTVL.

Ten or more counts support this clonotype. The chain links TRBV7-9 to TRBJ1-2; a possible D gene is TRBD1 (5 bases). This CDR3 is built from 12 residues. CDR1 is SEHNR, CDR2 FQNEAQ, per germline (reference sequence). Trimming stripped 0 bases from V and 7 bases from J, with 6 bases between. The CDR3 DNA sequence: TGTGCCAGCAGCTTAGCGGGGGTTGGCTACACCTTC. This codes for CASSLAGVGYTF. Together with reference TRBV7-9 and TRBJ1-2, the CDR3 gives the full variable domain: DTGVSQNPRHKITKRGQNVTFRCDPISEHNRLYWYRQTLGQGPEFLTYFQNEAQLEKSRLLSDRFSAERPKGSFSTLEIQRTEQGDSAMYLCASSLAGVGYTFGSGTRLTVV.

This clonotype was recorded at least ten times. The genes are TRBV7-2 and TRBJ1-2; D is unclear. This CDR3 spans 13 amino acids. Trimming left V 0 bases short and J 0 bases short, with 2 bases between. Per germline, CDR1 SGHTA and CDR2 FQGNSA. CDR3 amino acids: CASSLAANYGYTF. The CDR3 DNA sequence: TGTGCCAGCAGCTTAGCGGCTAACTATGGCTACACCTTC.

In its sample, this clonotype was seen many times. V is TRBV5-1 and J is TRBJ1-2; 7 bases are shared with TRBD1. Germline-derived CDR1 and CDR2 are SGHRS and YFSETQ. V shed 0 bases and J 4 bases; nucleotides not matched to a gene: 3. The CDR3 totals 14 residues. The CDR3 DNA reads TGCGCCAGCAGCTTGGGGACAGGAGGCTATGGCTACACCTTC. Translation gives CASSLGTGGYGYTF.

This clonotype was detected only a few times. The chain joins TRBV6-1 to TRBJ2-2; TRBD2 matches at 12 bases. J was trimmed by 5 bases and V by 9 bases; bases with no gene match: 16. Germline V gene lookup returns CDR1 MNHNS and CDR2 SASEGT. The CDR3 loop spans 18 amino acids. CDR3 sequence: CASLGHYLGLAGTGELFF. For the CDR3, the DNA is TGTGCCAGTTTGGGGCACTACCTTGGACTAGCGGGGACCGGGGAGCTGTTTTTT.

A word on this clonotype: It may be a read error: a sequence one base away is much more abundant. This CDR3 reads CASSDATGGRETQYF. CDR3 nucleotide sequence: TGTGCCAGCAGTGACGCGACAGGGGGTCGAGAGACCCAGTACTTC. The chain is built from TRBV6-2 or TRBV6-3 and TRBJ2-5, with TRBD1 matching over 9 bases. This CDR3 contains 15 residues. From germline, CDR1 is MNHEY and CDR2 SVGEGT. The junction had 8 bases not matched to a gene; V was cut back by 5 bases and J by 4 bases.

With respect to this clonotype: The CDR3 end shows no conserved phenylalanine or tryptophan, and so a read error is likely. The limits of the CDR3 on the DNA are not certain, so only TCRdb's listed CDR3 is given. The chain combines TRBV5-6 with TRBJ1-4. Germline CDR1 SGHDT, CDR2 YYEEEE. With termini counted, the CDR3 has 9 amino acids. The CDR3 loop is CATSLGGSV.

This clonotype has a count of ten or more. The V call is TRBV7-9, the J call TRBJ2-7; 8 bases align to TRBD1. Germline values: CDR1 SEHNR, CDR2 FQNEAQ (reference sequence). This CDR3 has 16 amino acids. The V segment lost 4 bases and the J segment 0 bases; nucleotides outside the gene matches: 8. CDR3 nucleotide sequence: TGTGCCAGCAGCTCCCGACAGGGGAGTTCCTCCTACGAGCAGTACTTC. Encoded protein: CASSSRQGSSSYEQYF.

In its sample, this clonotype was seen many times. The chain recombines TRBV12-3 or TRBV12-4 with TRBJ2-5, with no clear D. This CDR3 has 13 residues. The ends were cut back, 5 bases at V and 5 bases at J, with 12 bases in the middle. The CDR3 loop reads CASSPMPRETQYF. Written as DNA, the CDR3 is TGTGCCAGCAGTCCCATGCCCCGGGAGACCCAGTACTTC.